Listed below are T cell receptor beta chains from one sample, sequenced in a study of T cell responses to AZD1222 COVID-19 vaccine. TCRdb's copy holds only in-frame clones and misses some; the assay was immunoSEQ multiplex PCR. The data show about 140,000 clones, approximately 92% seen once. The material sequenced was peripheral blood, taken on day 0 of AZD1222 vaccination. These receptors came from an adult in good health. Both conserved end residues are part of each CDR3. Fields, in order: clone size, V gene, CDR3 protein. For some rows the clone size is stated as once, few or many, or as a class when expanded; others skip it.

size: .; V: TRBV27; CDR3: CASSLSGVAKNIQYF
size: once; V: TRBV28; CDR3: CASSSGVANYGYTF
size: .; V: TRBV12-3/TRBV12-4; CDR3: CASSLIGGEQFF
size: .; V: TRBV9; CDR3: CASSVGPGGSNEKLFF
size: .; V: TRBV6-4; CDR3: CASSEYATGGRGNTEAFF
size: .; V: TRBV15; CDR3: CATSRGADETQYF
size: .; V: TRBV29-1; CDR3: CSVERNYGYTF
size: .; V: TRBV28; CDR3: CASSWTSGRKTQYF
size: .; V: TRBV6-5; CDR3: CASTVYNEQFF
size: few; V: TRBV4-1; CDR3: CASSQDQGTGHGTLGAFF
size: .; V: TRBV19; CDR3: CASSIQGAVGNYGYTF
size: .; V: TRBV9; CDR3: CASSAGQGASNEQFF
size: .; V: TRBV18; CDR3: CASSTGRKTNYGYTF
size: once; V: TRBV30; CDR3: CAWSVRMGGYEQYF
size: .; V: TRBV27; CDR3: CASSQGTGLSSEAFF
size: .; V: TRBV2; CDR3: CASSVGYTF
size: .; V: TRBV30; CDR3: CAWSVQGYSNQPQHF
size: .; V: TRBV9; CDR3: CASSVAGLTNEKLFF
size: once; V: TRBV7-2; CDR3: CASSLGPGRDTQYF